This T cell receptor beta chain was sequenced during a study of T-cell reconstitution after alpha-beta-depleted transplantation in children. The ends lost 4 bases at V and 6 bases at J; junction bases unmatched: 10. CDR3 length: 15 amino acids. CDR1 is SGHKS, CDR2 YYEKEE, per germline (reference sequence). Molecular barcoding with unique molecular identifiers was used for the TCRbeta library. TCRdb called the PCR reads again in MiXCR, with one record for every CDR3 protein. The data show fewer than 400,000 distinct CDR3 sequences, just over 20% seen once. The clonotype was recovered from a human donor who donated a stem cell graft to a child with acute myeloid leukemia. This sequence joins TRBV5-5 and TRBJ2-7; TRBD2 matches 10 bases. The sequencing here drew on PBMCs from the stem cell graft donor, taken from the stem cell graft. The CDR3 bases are TGTGCCAGCAGCCAACTAGCGGGGACCCCCCGCGAGCAGTACTTC. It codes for CASSQLAGTPREQYF.